Listed below are T cell receptor beta chains from one sample, sequenced in a study of T cell responses to AZD1222 COVID-19 vaccine. Assay used: immunoSEQ multiplex PCR; TCRdb lists only in-frame clones, some missing. The data hold about 120,000 clones, with 80% to 90% observed a single time. The sequences come from peripheral blood, collected on day 0 of AZD1222 vaccination. The receptors shown here come from an adult in good health. Both conserved end residues are part of each CDR3. D genes are given only for firm matches. Not all rows give a size; the values are once, few, many and, for expanded clones, a class.

D gene	V gene	clone size	J gene	CDR3 protein	CDR3 DNA
TRBD1	TRBV11-2	NA	TRBJ2-2	CASSRGTGGTGELFF	TGTGCCAGCAGCCGCGGGACAGGGGGCACCGGGGAGCTGTTTTTT
NA	TRBV12-3/TRBV12-4	NA	TRBJ1-4	CASSWGHEKLFF	TGTGCCAGCAGTTGGGGCCATGAAAAACTGTTTTTT
NA	TRBV13	NA	TRBJ1-2	CASSADVLEDYGYTF	TGTGCCAGCAGCGCGGACGTACTCGAGGACTATGGCTACACCTTC
NA	TRBV30	NA	TRBJ1-2	CAWGEGNYGYTF	TGTGCCTGGGGGGAAGGGAACTATGGCTACACCTTC
TRBD2	TRBV3-1/TRBV3-2	NA	TRBJ2-1	CASSQVTSGRFYEQFF	TGTGCCAGCAGCCAAGTGACTAGCGGGAGGTTCTATGAGCAGTTCTTC
NA	TRBV7-9	NA	TRBJ1-3	CASSLALGGSIYF	TGTGCCAGCAGCTTAGCGCTTGGGGGTTCTATATATTTT
TRBD2	TRBV6-5	NA	TRBJ2-7	CASCPTGGSSYEQYF	TGTGCCAGCTGTCCCACCGGCGGGAGCTCCTACGAGCAGTACTTC
NA	TRBV19	NA	TRBJ1-1	CASSMDLPGYTEAFF	TGTGCCAGTAGTATGGACTTACCAGGCTACACTGAAGCTTTCTTT
TRBD2	TRBV7-2	NA	TRBJ2-7	CASSLGSRGGTGEQYF	TGTGCCAGCAGCTTAGGATCCCGGGGGGGCACAGGCGAGCAGTACTTC
TRBD1	TRBV7-6	NA	TRBJ2-7	CASSLYSGQGAGEQYF	TGTGCCAGCAGCTTATACTCAGGACAGGGGGCGGGCGAGCAGTACTTC
NA	TRBV10-2	NA	TRBJ2-3	CASSTLQGTSTDTQYF	TGCGCCAGCAGCACACTACAGGGGACTAGCACAGATACGCAGTATTTT
NA	TRBV18	NA	TRBJ2-1	CASSRNQELSSNEQFF	TGTGCCAGCTCACGCAACCAGGAGTTGTCCTCCAATGAGCAGTTCTTC
TRBD1	TRBV2	once	TRBJ1-4	CASSVGGLLGKLFF	TGTGCCAGCAGCGTAGGGGGCCTATTGGGGAAACTGTTTTTT
NA	TRBV14	NA	TRBJ1-1	CASRGGGTEAFF	TGTGCCAGCAGGGGAGGCGGCACTGAAGCTTTCTTT
TRBD1	TRBV28	NA	TRBJ1-2	CASSTTGTGDYGYTF	TGTGCCAGCAGCACCACCGGGACAGGGGACTATGGCTACACCTTC
NA	TRBV29-1	NA	TRBJ2-3	CSVALRADTQYF	TGCAGCGTTGCGCTCAGGGCAGATACGCAGTATTTT
NA	TRBV11-3	NA	TRBJ1-1	CASSLRAHRGRKNTEAFF	TGTGCCAGCAGCTTAAGGGCCCACCGAGGCAGAAAGAACACTGAAGCTTTCTTT
NA	TRBV6-5	NA	TRBJ2-7	CASSSVSTSYEQYF	TGTGCCAGCAGTTCGGTCTCGACCTCCTACGAGCAGTACTTC
NA	TRBV2	NA	TRBJ2-3	CASGEGSPTDTQYF	TGTGCCAGCGGTGAGGGGAGTCCCACAGATACGCAGTATTTT
TRBD2	TRBV5-3	once	TRBJ2-1	CARTSGGGDEQFF	TGTGCCAGAACGAGCGGGGGTGGGGATGAGCAGTTCTTC
NA	TRBV5-1	NA	TRBJ1-3	CASSFGWGGGNTIYF	TGCGCCAGCAGCTTCGGGTGGGGCGGTGGAAACACCATATATTTT